These T cell receptor beta chains were read from a single sample in a study of T cell changes during pregnancy in multiple sclerosis. This table comes from immunoSEQ multiplex PCR, and its TCRdb copy is limited to in-frame clones, with some not included. The table has more than 45,000 clones, approximately 92% seen once. This material consisted of CD4+ T cells from peripheral blood mononuclear cells, taken after pregnancy. The receptors stem from a female donor with multiple sclerosis, enrolled in a pregnancy study. The CDR3 runs from the conserved cysteine through the conserved F or W. A D gene is named only where the DNA matches it firmly. Some rows have no size entry. The others give once, few or many, or a class for an expanded clone.

v_call	clone_size	j_call	d_call	cdr3_nt	cdr3_aa
TRBV7-9	.	TRBJ1-2	.	TGTGCCAGCAGCCTGAACTATGGCTACACCTTC	CASSLNYGYTF
TRBV4-3	.	TRBJ2-1	TRBD2	TGCGCCAGCAGCCGTGGTAGCGGGAAGTCCTACAATGAGCAGTTCTTC	CASSRGSGKSYNEQFF
TRBV5-6	.	TRBJ2-1	.	TGTGCCAGCAGCCGCGAACGTGGGAGAATATACAATGAGCAGTTCTTC	CASSRERGRIYNEQFF
TRBV28	.	TRBJ2-5	TRBD2	TGTGCCAGCAGTTTAATTTCTAGCGGATACCAAGAGACCCAGTACTTC	CASSLISSGYQETQYF
TRBV15	.	TRBJ2-3	.	TGTGCCACCAGCAGAACCAAGCTAGCAACAGATACGCAGTATTTT	CATSRTKLATDTQYF
TRBV5-4	.	TRBJ1-2	TRBD1	TGTGCCAGCAGCTCGCCTTCGGGACAGGGGGCGAGCTACACCTTC	CASSSPSGQGASYTF
TRBV19	.	TRBJ1-1	TRBD1	TGTGCCAGTAGTACTGGGACAGGGGGGTGGATCACTGAAGCTTTCTTT	CASSTGTGGWITEAFF
TRBV7-2	.	TRBJ1-2	.	TGTGCCAGCAGCCTACAGTCGTCCTATGGCTACACCTTC	CASSLQSSYGYTF
TRBV7-2	.	TRBJ2-5	.	TGTGCCAGCAGCTTTTCCGACGGGAGCCTTGAGACCCAGTACTTC	CASSFSDGSLETQYF
TRBV19	.	TRBJ1-5	.	TGTGCCAGTAGTGGGCCCAAGGTAGGGGTGATCAATCAGCCCCAGCATTTT	CASSGPKVGVINQPQHF
TRBV27	.	TRBJ1-2	TRBD1	TGTGCCAGCAGTAGGGGGCTCAACTATGGCTACACCTTC	CASSRGLNYGYTF
TRBV2	.	TRBJ1-2	.	TGTGCCAGCAGTGTTCTGGCAAAAGCTAACTATGGCTACACCTTC	CASSVLAKANYGYTF
TRBV6-5	.	TRBJ1-1	TRBD1	TGTGCCAGCAGTTACGCCGGACAGGTCATGAACACTGAAGCTTTCTTT	CASSYAGQVMNTEAFF
TRBV28	.	TRBJ2-5	TRBD2	TGTGCCAGTGTGACTAGCGGAAGCCGGTGGGAGACCCAGTACTTC	CASVTSGSRWETQYF
TRBV28	.	TRBJ1-5	.	TGTGCCAGCAGTTCCCGAACAGGGCCTCATCAGCCCCAGCATTTT	CASSSRTGPHQPQHF
TRBV7-9	.	TRBJ2-5	TRBD1	TGTGCCAGCAGCTTTGGGACAGGAGAGACCCAGTACTTC	CASSFGTGETQYF
TRBV18	.	TRBJ2-1	.	TGTGCCAGCTCACGGACAATCTACAATGAGCAGTTCTTC	CASSRTIYNEQFF
TRBV6-5	.	TRBJ2-7	.	TGTGCCACCCGAGGGCCGGGCCACGAGCAGTACTTC	CATRGPGHEQYF
TRBV10-3	.	TRBJ2-7	TRBD2	TGTGCCATCAGGCAGGGGACTAGTTTCCACGAGCAGTACTTC	CAIRQGTSFHEQYF
TRBV19	.	TRBJ2-3	.	TGTGCCAGTAGCTCCCAGGGGCGGAACACAGATACGCAGTATTTT	CASSSQGRNTDTQYF
TRBV28	.	TRBJ2-3	.	TGTGCCAGCAGGCCCGGGACTGCGTCAGATACGCAGTATTTT	CASRPGTASDTQYF
TRBV5-4	.	TRBJ2-5	TRBD2	TGTGCCAGCAGCTTACGACTAGCGGGAGGGATAGAGACCCAGTACTTC	CASSLRLAGGIETQYF
TRBV27	.	TRBJ2-5	.	TGTGCCAGCAGTCTTCAGGCCCCCCAGGAGACCCAGTACTTC	CASSLQAPQETQYF
TRBV7-2	.	TRBJ1-3	.	TGTGCCAGCAGCTTCGCGGTACGGAGCTCTGGAAACACCATATATTTT	CASSFAVRSSGNTIYF
TRBV4-3	.	TRBJ1-1	TRBD1	TGCGCCAGCCGTCGGACAGGGCAGAACACTGAAGCTTTCTTT	CASRRTGQNTEAFF
TRBV7-8	.	TRBJ2-7	TRBD2	TGTGCCAGCAGCTTGAGCGGGAGGGGATACGAGCAGTACTTC	CASSLSGRGYEQYF
TRBV29-1	.	TRBJ1-2	.	TGCAGCGTTGAGACAGCGGGAGGCTACACCTTC	CSVETAGGYTF
TRBV18	once	TRBJ1-5	.	TGTGCCAGCTCACCTCTACCGGCGGGCAATCAGCCCCAGCATTTT	CASSPLPAGNQPQHF
TRBV7-8	.	TRBJ1-2	.	TGTGCCAGCAGCTTAGACGGCAGGGTAAATGGCTACACCTTC	CASSLDGRVNGYTF
TRBV7-2	.	TRBJ2-2	TRBD2	TGTGCCAGCAGCATAGCCACTAGCGGGAGTACAGCCGGGGAGCTGTTTTTT	CASSIATSGSTAGELFF
TRBV6-5	.	TRBJ1-3	.	TGTGCCAGTATCAGTTACCGGGGAAGGGGAAACACCATATATTTT	CASISYRGRGNTIYF
TRBV4-2	.	TRBJ2-7	TRBD1	TGTGCCAGCGGCACGGGACAGTCCTACGAGCAGTACTTC	CASGTGQSYEQYF
TRBV11-2	.	TRBJ2-1	TRBD1	TGTGCCAGCAGCTTACAGCGAATGGGACAGGGACTGACTGAGCAGTTCTTC	CASSLQRMGQGLTEQFF
TRBV5-1	.	TRBJ1-1	TRBD1	TGCGCCAGCAGCAGAAAGGGACAGGGGGACGCTGAAGCTTTCTTT	CASSRKGQGDAEAFF
TRBV13	.	TRBJ1-2	.	TGTGCCAGCAGCTCCAAAAGCCGCGCCTTCAGGGTCTATGGCTACACCTTC	CASSSKSRAFRVYGYTF
TRBV27	.	TRBJ2-7	TRBD1	TGTGCCAGCAGTTTCCTCTTGGCAGGGGGTAGGTACGAGCAGTACTTC	CASSFLLAGGRYEQYF